This is a list of T cell receptor beta chains from one sample in a study of T cells after yellow fever vaccination. One entry per CDR3 protein results from TCRdb running MiXCR on the 5' RACE reads. This sample has about 320,000 distinct CDR3 sequences; 3.5% to 4.5% occur once, and the top ten carry roughly 19%. The sequenced sample was PBMCs, obtained 15 days after the yellow fever booster vaccination. Receptors were obtained from a man younger than 30 who received the YFV17D yellow fever vaccine. Each CDR3 is given with its conserved first and last residue. The D gene is left open where the match is weak. Where a row states a size, it is once, few, many or the class of an expanded clone; other rows omit it.

V: TRBV4-2; size: many; D: TRBD2; J: TRBJ2-3; DNA: TGTGCCAGCACGGGGGGTTACACAGATACGCAGTATTTT; CDR3: CASTGGYTDTQYF
V: TRBV12-3/TRBV12-4; size: many; D: -; J: TRBJ2-7; DNA: TGTGCCAGCAGTTTAAGGAGACATCTTGGGTCTGTTACCGAGCAGTACTTC; CDR3: CASSLRRHLGSVTEQYF
V: TRBV10-3; size: many; D: -; J: TRBJ1-1; DNA: TGTGCCATCAGCGCGAACTCGGACACTGAAGCTTTCTTT; CDR3: CAISANSDTEAFF
V: TRBV7-2; size: few; D: -; J: TRBJ2-4; DNA: TGTGCCAGCAGCTTAGGGACGGTTCTAGCCAAAAACATTCAGTACTTC; CDR3: CASSLGTVLAKNIQYF
V: TRBV6-5; size: many; D: -; J: TRBJ2-5; DNA: TGTGCCAGCAGGTCGTCAGGGCCCCAGTACTTC; CDR3: CASRSSGPQYF
V: TRBV5-1; size: -; D: TRBD2; J: TRBJ2-2; DNA: TGCGCCAGCGCCGGGACTAGCGGGACCGGGGAGCTGTTTTTT; CDR3: CASAGTSGTGELFF
V: TRBV12-3/TRBV12-4; size: many; D: -; J: TRBJ2-3; DNA: TGTGCCAGCAGCAATTCCGGGGCACGGGGCACAGATACGCAGTATTTT; CDR3: CASSNSGARGTDTQYF
V: TRBV9; size: many; D: -; J: TRBJ2-3; DNA: TGTGCCAGCAGCGTAGCTGGTGGGGCCAGCACAGATACGCAGTATTTT; CDR3: CASSVAGGASTDTQYF
V: TRBV10-3; size: few; D: TRBD1; J: TRBJ1-2; DNA: TGTGCCATCAGTGACCACCGGGACAGCACCGAGTGGGACTATGGCTACACCTTC; CDR3: CAISDHRDSTEWDYGYTF
V: TRBV4-1; size: many; D: -; J: TRBJ1-2; DNA: TGCGCCAGCAGCCAAGGGGGGGGCCCTAACTATGGCTACACCTTC; CDR3: CASSQGGGPNYGYTF
V: TRBV6-2/TRBV6-3; size: -; D: -; J: TRBJ2-2; DNA: TGTGCCAGCAGTTACCGACACGGTGCCGGGGAGCTGTTTTTT; CDR3: CASSYRHGAGELFF
V: TRBV7-2; size: -; D: TRBD1; J: TRBJ1-6; DNA: TGTGCCAGCAGCTTAGTCCACAGGGGAGGTTCACCCCTCCACTTT; CDR3: CASSLVHRGGSPLHF
V: TRBV6-5; size: few; D: -; J: TRBJ1-1; DNA: TGTGCCAGCAGTTACACGCTCGGGGCCATGAACACTGAAGCTTTCTTT; CDR3: CASSYTLGAMNTEAFF
V: TRBV4-2; size: many; D: TRBD2; J: TRBJ2-1; DNA: TGTGCCAGCAGCCCGTCCGGATTGGCGGGGGTCTACAATGAGCAGTTCTTC; CDR3: CASSPSGLAGVYNEQFF
V: TRBV9; size: few; D: -; J: TRBJ2-6; DNA: TGTGCCAGCAGCGGAGCGGTGTGGGGGGCCAACGTCCTGACTTTC; CDR3: CASSGAVWGANVLTF
V: TRBV3-1; size: -; D: -; J: TRBJ2-2; DNA: TGTGCCAGCAGCCAACAGGTTCCCGGGGAGCTGTTTTTT; CDR3: CASSQQVPGELFF
V: TRBV5-4; size: many; D: -; J: TRBJ2-5; DNA: TGTGCCAGCAGCTTGTCCGGGCCCCAAGAGACCCAGTACTTC; CDR3: CASSLSGPQETQYF
V: TRBV6-5; size: many; D: -; J: TRBJ2-5; DNA: TGTGCCAGCAGCCACAGGGTTGATCCCTCCCAAGAGACCCAGTACTTC; CDR3: CASSHRVDPSQETQYF
V: TRBV11-1; size: -; D: -; J: TRBJ2-2; DNA: TGTGCCAGCACCGTGCTCGGGGGCGTCGCGAACACCGGGGAGCTGTTTTTT; CDR3: CASTVLGGVANTGELFF
V: TRBV4-1; size: few; D: -; J: TRBJ1-1; DNA: TGCGCCAGCAGCCTCCTCTGGAACACTGAAGCTTTCTTT; CDR3: CASSLLWNTEAFF
V: TRBV4-3; size: many; D: TRBD1; J: TRBJ1-2; DNA: TGCGCCAGCAGCCAGGCAATTCTCGGGACAGACAACTATGGCTACACCTTC; CDR3: CASSQAILGTDNYGYTF
V: TRBV29-1; size: -; D: -; J: TRBJ2-5; DNA: TGCAGCGTCCTCGTTGTAGGAGAGACCCAGTACTTC; CDR3: CSVLVVGETQYF
V: TRBV5-1; size: many; D: -; J: TRBJ1-6; DNA: TGCGCCAGCAGCTTCAACGGCGTTTCACCCCTCCACTTT; CDR3: CASSFNGVSPLHF
V: TRBV2; size: many; D: -; J: TRBJ2-1; DNA: TGTGCCAGCAGTGACATAGCGGTCGAGTTGAATGAGCAGTTCTTC; CDR3: CASSDIAVELNEQFF
V: TRBV11-2; size: few; D: TRBD1; J: TRBJ2-7; DNA: TGTGCCAGCAGTCAGGACAGGGGGTACTCCTACGAGCAGTACTTC; CDR3: CASSQDRGYSYEQYF
V: TRBV6-4; size: -; D: TRBD2; J: TRBJ2-3; DNA: TGTGCCAGCAGTGGAGCGGGGGGCCCGACAGATACGCAGTATTTT; CDR3: CASSGAGGPTDTQYF
V: TRBV5-1; size: -; D: -; J: TRBJ2-5; DNA: TGCGCCAGCAGCTTCGATGGGCGGGGACAAGAGACCCAGTACTTC; CDR3: CASSFDGRGQETQYF
V: TRBV19; size: -; D: -; J: TRBJ1-1; DNA: TGTGCCAGTAGGCCGGGGGACCTTTCGAACACTGAAGCTTTCTTT; CDR3: CASRPGDLSNTEAFF
V: TRBV4-1; size: few; D: -; J: TRBJ1-1; DNA: TGCGCCAGCAGCCAAGAAATCGGGGACGAGACTGAAGCTTTCTTT; CDR3: CASSQEIGDETEAFF
V: TRBV4-3; size: many; D: -; J: TRBJ2-3; DNA: TGCGCCAGCAGCCAAGGTCTCAGAGATAGGACAGATACGCAGTATTTT; CDR3: CASSQGLRDRTDTQYF
V: TRBV5-1; size: many; D: -; J: TRBJ2-5; DNA: TGCGCCAGCAGCTTGACCAGGCCCTCGCAAGAGACCCAGTACTTC; CDR3: CASSLTRPSQETQYF
V: TRBV6-5; size: few; D: -; J: TRBJ1-1; DNA: TGTGCCAGCAGAACAGGTACTCGGAGTGAAGCTTTCTTT; CDR3: CASRTGTRSEAFF
V: TRBV5-1; size: -; D: TRBD2; J: TRBJ2-1; DNA: TGCGCCAGCAGCTTGGTTGGCGGGGGGGCAAATGAGCAGTTCTTC; CDR3: CASSLVGGGANEQFF
V: TRBV5-1; size: many; D: -; J: TRBJ1-1; DNA: TGCGCCAGCAGCTCACCACAGGGAACAGAAGCTTTCTTT; CDR3: CASSSPQGTEAFF
V: TRBV3-1; size: -; D: TRBD2; J: TRBJ2-3; DNA: TGTGCCAGCAGCGAGGGACTAGCGGGGGCCACAGATACGCAGTATTTT; CDR3: CASSEGLAGATDTQYF
V: TRBV5-1; size: -; D: -; J: TRBJ2-5; DNA: TGCGCCAGCAGCTTGAGTCGTCGACAGCGCCAAGAGACCCAGTACTTC; CDR3: CASSLSRRQRQETQYF
V: TRBV12-3/TRBV12-4; size: few; D: TRBD1; J: TRBJ1-1; DNA: TGTGCCAGCAGTTTAATATCCGGGACAGCCAATACTGAAGCTTTCTTT; CDR3: CASSLISGTANTEAFF
V: TRBV5-6; size: few; D: -; J: TRBJ1-1; DNA: TGTGCCAGCAGCTTCCGTGGGTCCCTCACACCGAACACTGAAGCTTTCTTT; CDR3: CASSFRGSLTPNTEAFF
V: TRBV4-3; size: many; D: -; J: TRBJ2-5; DNA: TGCGCCAGCAGCACCCGGTATGGGGAGACCCAGTACTTC; CDR3: CASSTRYGETQYF
V: TRBV6-5; size: few; D: -; J: TRBJ1-3; DNA: TGTGCCAGCAGTTATGCGGGGGGCAGTGGAAACACCATATATTTT; CDR3: CASSYAGGSGNTIYF
V: TRBV4-2; size: few; D: -; J: TRBJ1-4; DNA: TGTGCCAGCAGCACTCCACAGGGCCCTAATGAAAAACTGTTTTTT; CDR3: CASSTPQGPNEKLFF
V: TRBV5-8; size: many; D: -; J: TRBJ2-2; DNA: TGTGCCAGCAGCTTGAAGATAGGGGTCGGGAACACCGGGGAGCTGTTTTTT; CDR3: CASSLKIGVGNTGELFF
V: TRBV29-1; size: -; D: -; J: TRBJ1-3; DNA: TGCAGCGTTGGTCAGACCGGCTCTGGAAACACCATATATTTT; CDR3: CSVGQTGSGNTIYF
V: TRBV7-2; size: -; D: -; J: TRBJ1-6; DNA: TGTGCCAGCAGCTTAATAGGGAGGGATGTTTCACCCCTCCACTTT; CDR3: CASSLIGRDVSPLHF
V: TRBV19; size: few; D: -; J: TRBJ2-1; DNA: TGTGCCACTCGGCCGGGGGGCCCCCACAATGAGCAGTTCTTC; CDR3: CATRPGGPHNEQFF
V: TRBV15; size: -; D: -; J: TRBJ2-1; DNA: TGTGCCACCAGCAGATCCTACAATGAGCAGTTCTTC; CDR3: CATSRSYNEQFF
V: TRBV28; size: few; D: -; J: TRBJ1-5; DNA: TGTGCCAGCACTTCACCCTTCCTGGCAGGTTATAGCAATCAGCCCCAGCATTTT; CDR3: CASTSPFLAGYSNQPQHF
V: TRBV4-3; size: many; D: TRBD1; J: TRBJ1-4; DNA: TGCGCCAGCAGCCAACAGGGGGCCCTTGGGGTACTGTTTTTT; CDR3: CASSQQGALGVLFF
V: TRBV4-1; size: -; D: -; J: TRBJ2-1; DNA: TGCGCCAGCAGCCAAGTTATCAGGGATCATGAGCAGTTCTTC; CDR3: CASSQVIRDHEQFF
V: TRBV12-3/TRBV12-4; size: few; D: TRBD2; J: TRBJ2-1; DNA: TGTGCCAGCAGTTCTCAGCGGGGTGAGCAGTTCTTC; CDR3: CASSSQRGEQFF
V: TRBV3-1; size: -; D: -; J: TRBJ2-6; DNA: TGTGCCAGCAGCCAGCATGGAGGGGGAGCTGGGGCCAACGTCCTGACTTTC; CDR3: CASSQHGGGAGANVLTF
V: TRBV2; size: -; D: TRBD1; J: TRBJ1-4; DNA: TGTGCCAGCAGTGAACCGACAGGGTTTAAGGATGAAAAACTGTTTTTT; CDR3: CASSEPTGFKDEKLFF
V: TRBV5-1; size: few; D: TRBD2; J: TRBJ2-7; DNA: TGCGCCAGCAGCTTTGGGACTAGCGGGGTAATCTACGAGCAGTACTTC; CDR3: CASSFGTSGVIYEQYF
V: TRBV4-3; size: -; D: TRBD1; J: TRBJ1-2; DNA: TGCGCCAGCAGCCAACGGGACAGGGTCCGGGGCTACACCTTC; CDR3: CASSQRDRVRGYTF
V: TRBV12-3/TRBV12-4; size: few; D: -; J: TRBJ1-2; DNA: TGTGCCAGCAGCCCGACAGGCCAGTATGGCTACACCTTC; CDR3: CASSPTGQYGYTF